This entry describes one TCR beta chain. The sample comes from a study of beta chain features in type 1 diabetes. Expressed TCRB transcripts got sequenced, as all isolated RNA was reverse transcribed. Profiled with immunoSEQ multiplex PCR; TCRdb holds only in-frame clones, not every one. Of some 150,000 clones in the sample, 9% to 10% were seen once. V dropped 5 bases and J dropped 7; count of bases not matched to a gene: 5. The germline gives CDR1 MGHDK, CDR2 SYGVNS. There are 14 residues in the CDR3. The sample taken for sequencing was central memory CD4+ T cells from blood. The clonotype was recovered from a woman in her 40s in good health. The genes are TRBV25-1 and TRBJ2-1; 10 nucleotides match TRBD2. For the CDR3, the DNA is TGTGCCAGCAGTAGGACTAGCGGCACGAATGAGCAGTTCTTC. Amino acids: CASSRTSGTNEQFF. Variable domain in full (rest from reference TRBV25-1 and TRBJ2-1): EADIYQTPRYLVIGTGKKITLECSQTMGHDKMYWYQQDPGMELHLIHYSYGVNSTEKGDLSSESTVSRIRTEHFPLTLESARPSHTSQYLCASSRTSGTNEQFFGPGTRLTVL.